One and the same sample provided the 26 T cell receptor beta chains below, sequenced in a study of OX40 agonist ivuxolimab in advanced cancers. Profiling relied on immunoSEQ multiplex PCR, and the TCRdb table lists in-frame clones only, not all of them. This table has 100,000 to 120,000 clones, about 91% appearing once. The sample in question was CD4+ or CD8+ T cells sorted from blood, obtained in a trial of the OX40 agonist ivuxolimab. All receptors come from an adult with an advanced solid tumor such as melanoma, head and neck, liver or kidney cancer.

The V and J genes are TRBV11-3 and TRBJ2-5; 10 nucleotides agree with TRBD2. With 4 bases clipped from V and 9 bases from J, the junction kept 11 bases outside the gene matches. The germline V gene encodes CDR1 SGHNT and CDR2 YENEEA. This CDR3 has 15 amino acids. CDR3 region: CASSSALAGVNPQYF. CDR3 coding DNA: TGTGCCAGCAGCTCGGCGCTAGCGGGAGTAAATCCCCAGTACTTC.

The CDR3 is CASSLALASDTQYF. DNA of the CDR3: TGCGCCAGCAGCTTGGCCTTAGCGTCAGATACGCAGTATTTT. The V call is TRBV5-1, the J call TRBJ2-3; a weak D match, TRBD2 (5 bases). Trimming stripped 0 bases from V and 4 bases from J, with 9 bases between. CDR3 size: 14 residues. Germline V gene sequence: CDR1 SGHRS, CDR2 YFSETQ. Looking up the rest from reference TRBV5-1 and TRBJ2-3 gives the full variable domain: KAGVTQTPRYLIKTRGQQVTLSCSPISGHRSVSWYQQTPGQGLQFLFEYFSETQRNKGNFPGRFSGRQFSNSRSEMNVSTLELGDSALYLCASSLALASDTQYFGPGTRLTVL.

This chain uses TRBV2 with TRBJ2-1; D is possibly TRBD2 (5 bases). In germline, CDR1 is SNHLY, CDR2 FYNNEI. Trimming cost V 6 bases and J 0 bases, with 24 bases left between them. CDR3 size: 19 residues. CDR3 sequence reads: CASRYNTVSSPSSYNEQFF. The CDR3 nucleotides are TGTGCCAGCAGGTATAACACGGTCTCTAGCCCGAGCTCCTACAATGAGCAGTTCTTC.

V and J are TRBV6-5 and TRBJ1-1, with TRBD1 identical over 7 bases. There are 15 residues in the CDR3. Germline assignment: CDR1 MNHEY and CDR2 SVGAGI. Trimming cost V 0 bases and J 3 bases; bases outside gene matches: 4. The CDR3 region is CASSYSRTGDTEAFF. The CDR3, as DNA: TGTGCCAGCAGTTACTCGAGAACAGGGGACACTGAAGCTTTCTTT.

The rearrangement links TRBV7-9 to TRBJ1-1; 9 nucleotides agree with TRBD1. This CDR3 has 13 amino acids. With V trimmed by 11 bases and J by 1 base, 5 bases remained unmatched. Germline-derived CDR1 and CDR2 are SEHNR and FQNEAQ (reference sequence). CDR3: CAGGDRANTEAFF. The DNA of the CDR3 is TGTGCCGGGGGGGACAGGGCGAACACTGAAGCTTTCTTT.

The chain is built from TRBV5-5 and TRBJ2-7; TRBD1 aligns across 10 bases. Looked up from germline, CDR1 is SGHKS and CDR2 is YYEKEE (reference sequence). The ends lost 4 bases at V and 4 bases at J; junction bases unmatched: 8. CDR3 length equals 15 residues. The CDR3: CASSRTGQGLYEQYF. CDR3 coding DNA: TGTGCCAGCAGCCGCACGGGACAGGGGCTTTACGAGCAGTACTTC.

This clone showed up just once. The chain uses TRBV30 and TRBJ2-2; D is undetermined. The CDR3 is made up of 16 amino acids. V was shortened by 0 bases and J by 4 bases, with 15 bases between the two germline ends. The V gene's germline CDR1 is GTSNPN and CDR2 SVGIG (reference sequence). CDR3 in amino acids: CAWSVRMGRLTGELFF. CDR3 nucleotides: TGTGCCTGGAGTGTACGCATGGGAAGGCTCACCGGGGAGCTGTTTTTT.

The chain has TRBV7-9 and TRBJ1-2; no clear D. V was pared by 1 base and J by 2 bases, with 5 bases between. The CDR3 runs 13 residues. From germline, CDR1 is SEHNR and CDR2 FQNEAQ (reference sequence). CDR3 DNA sequence: TGTGCCAGCAGCTTAGTCCGCAACTATGGCTACACCTTC. Amino acid sequence: CASSLVRNYGYTF.

This chain uses TRBV6-1 with TRBJ2-7, with D hard to call. The CDR3 totals 13 residues. Germline values: CDR1 MNHNS, CDR2 SASEGT. V lost 5 bases to trimming and J lost 4 bases, with 12 bases between them. The CDR3 is CASSPPRAYEQYF. DNA of the CDR3: TGTGCCAGCAGTCCGCCTAGAGCGTACGAGCAGTACTTC.

The chain recombines TRBV5-1 with TRBJ1-1, with 10 bases aligning to TRBD1. The germline V gene encodes CDR1 SGHRS and CDR2 YFSETQ. CDR3 length equals 14 residues. Trimming cost V 3 bases and J 6 bases; bases outside gene matches: 5. In DNA, the CDR3 is TGCGCCAGCAGCTCAACCGGACAGGGGGCTGAAGCTTTCTTT. Amino acids: CASSSTGQGAEAFF.

The chain joins TRBV27 to TRBJ2-5; no reliable D call. Looked up from germline, CDR1 is MNHEY and CDR2 is SMNVEV (reference sequence). V lost 1 base to trimming and J lost 0 bases, with 9 bases between them. The CDR3 is 15 amino acids. As DNA, the CDR3 is TGTGCCAGCAGTTTATTGGCAGACTACCAAGAGACCCAGTACTTC. This codes for CASSLLADYQETQYF.

The chain combines TRBV30 with TRBJ1-1, with 7 bases that match TRBD1. The CDR3 has 13 residues. The V gene's germline CDR1 is GTSNPN and CDR2 SVGIG (reference sequence). V lost 2 bases and J lost 11; bases outside the gene matches: 11. The CDR3 region is CAWSPGDSLRAFF. In DNA, the CDR3 is TGTGCCTGGAGTCCGGGGGACAGCCTGAGGGCTTTCTTT.

V gene TRBV4-2 combines with J gene TRBJ2-6, with 7 bases lining up with TRBD1. Trimming removed 2 bases from V and 1 base from J; junction bases left unmatched: 11. CDR1 is LGHNA and CDR2 is YNFKEQ in the germline V gene. The CDR3 extends over 19 amino acids. The CDR3: CASSQRKGALDSGANVLTF. DNA of the CDR3: TGTGCCAGCAGCCAACGAAAGGGGGCATTAGATTCTGGGGCCAACGTCCTGACTTTC.

This sequence joins TRBV5-4 and TRBJ2-1; D could derive from TRBD1 or TRBD2 (5 bases each). Germline V gives CDR1 SGHNT, CDR2 YYREEE (reference sequence). The CDR3 is made up of 15 amino acids. V was shortened by 1 base and J by 13 bases, with 21 bases between the two germline ends. CDR3 sequence reads: CASSLRGSEFPPQFF. The CDR3 DNA reads TGTGCCAGCAGCTTGAGGGGTAGCGAGTTCCCCCCCCAGTTCTTC.

The chain has TRBV7-3 and TRBJ2-1, with TRBD2 identical over 9 bases. Germline lookup yields CDR1 SGHTA and CDR2 FQGTGA. J lost 10 bases, V lost 4 bases, and 8 bases had no gene match. The CDR3 loop spans 14 amino acids. The CDR3 loop is CASSSAGTSSEQFF. For the CDR3, the DNA is TGTGCCAGCAGCTCCGCCGGGACTAGCAGCGAGCAGTTCTTC.

V usage is TRBV2 and J usage is TRBJ2-1; unclear D gene. Trimming left V 1 base short and J 4 bases short, with 5 bases between. Germline values: CDR1 SNHLY, CDR2 FYNNEI. CDR3 size: 13 residues. CDR3 loop: CASSEDRYNEQFF. In nucleotides, the CDR3 is TGTGCCAGCAGTGAAGATCGGTACAATGAGCAGTTCTTC.

The rearrangement joins TRBV14 to TRBJ2-7; the D is unclear. Germline loops: CDR1 SGHDN, CDR2 FVKESK. The CDR3 runs to 13 residues. V was trimmed by 0 bases and J by 8 bases, leaving 11 bases between them. CDR3 in amino acids: CASSQEARRKQYF. The CDR3, as DNA: TGTGCCAGCAGCCAAGAGGCCAGACGGAAGCAGTACTTC.

V is TRBV9 and J is TRBJ1-2; TRBD1 matches at 9 bases. CDR3 length equals 16 residues. Germline CDR1 SGDLS, CDR2 YYNGEE. J was trimmed by 7 bases and V by 1 base; bases with no gene match: 11. CDR3 sequence (DNA): TGTGCCAGCAGCGTACCCCAGCCCGGGACAGGGTCTGGCTACACCTTC. It is translated as CASSVPQPGTGSGYTF.

The chain combines TRBV4-1 with TRBJ2-4; 7 bases align to TRBD1. Per the germline V gene, CDR1 is MGHRA and CDR2 is YSYEKL. The CDR3 runs 17 residues. V gave up 0 bases and J gave up 0 bases; unmatched junction bases: 5. CDR3 residues: CASSQDLGQRAKNIQYF. The CDR3 DNA reads as TGCGCCAGCAGCCAAGATCTGGGACAGCGAGCCAAAAACATTCAGTACTTC.

The chain uses TRBV6-6 and TRBJ1-1; D unclear. The CDR3 consists of 15 residues. Between the trimmed V and J ends, which lost 0 bases and 1 base, there was a span of 9 bases. Germline values: CDR1 MNHNY, CDR2 SVGAGI (reference sequence). The CDR3 DNA reads as TGTGCCAGCAGTTACTCGTCAGCACCGAACACTGAAGCTTTCTTT. Translation: CASSYSSAPNTEAFF.

This clone has a single count. This chain uses TRBV5-1 with TRBJ1-1, with TRBD1 as a possible D gene (5 bases). The length of the CDR3 is 15 residues. V lost 4 bases, J lost 5 bases, and 18 bases lay in between. The germline V gene has CDR1 SGHRS and CDR2 YFSETQ. DNA for the CDR3: TGCGCCAGCAGCCCGGGGGTCAGGGAGGCTACTGAAGCTTTCTTT. Protein product: CASSPGVREATEAFF. The full variable domain, with the rest looked up from reference TRBV5-1 and TRBJ1-1, is KAGVTQTPRYLIKTRGQQVTLSCSPISGHRSVSWYQQTPGQGLQFLFEYFSETQRNKGNFPGRFSGRQFSNSRSEMNVSTLELGDSALYLCASSPGVREATEAFFGQGTRLTVV.

The chain recombines TRBV5-6 with TRBJ2-7; D remains ambiguous. Germline loops: CDR1 SGHDT, CDR2 YYEEEE. Trimming pared 0 bases from V and 2 bases from J, leaving 6 bases between. There are 13 residues in the CDR3. The CDR3: CASSLAETYEQYF. The CDR3 DNA is TGTGCCAGCAGCTTGGCAGAAACCTACGAGCAGTACTTC.

This clone was recorded once. The chain is built from TRBV7-9 and TRBJ1-5; D call uncertain. V was clipped by 1 base and J by 1 base, with 2 bases between them. Germline CDR1 is SEHNR and CDR2 is FQNEAQ (reference sequence). The CDR3 is 13 residues long. The CDR3 DNA follows: TGTGCCAGCAGCTTAGACAGCAATCAGCCCCAGCATTTT. It is translated as CASSLDSNQPQHF.

The chain links TRBV11-2 to TRBJ2-5; the match to TRBD2 covers 12 bases. This CDR3 comprises 19 residues. J lost 2 bases, V lost 6 bases, and 16 bases had no gene match. Germline V gene lookup returns CDR1 SGHAT and CDR2 FQNNGV. This CDR3 reads CASSSHRDRGLAGQETQYF. For the CDR3, the DNA is TGTGCCAGCAGTTCCCACCGGGACAGAGGACTAGCGGGACAAGAGACCCAGTACTTC.

This chain connects TRBV5-1 to TRBJ1-5; TRBD1 aligns across 7 bases. The CDR3 covers 15 residues. Germline V gives CDR1 SGHRS, CDR2 YFSETQ. Trimming cost V 0 bases and J 4 bases; bases outside gene matches: 4. The CDR3 DNA reads TGCGCCAGCAGCTTGGAGGGACAGCGTAATCAGCCCCAGCATTTT. Residues: CASSLEGQRNQPQHF.

This rearrangement joins TRBV5-1 to TRBJ1-2, with D hard to call. Per germline, CDR1 SGHRS and CDR2 YFSETQ. V was clipped by 5 bases and J by 3 bases, with 14 bases between them. The CDR3 contains 14 residues. The CDR3 sequence: CASRRAGSDYGYTF. As DNA, the CDR3 is TGCGCCAGCAGACGCGCCGGGTCAGACTATGGCTACACCTTC.